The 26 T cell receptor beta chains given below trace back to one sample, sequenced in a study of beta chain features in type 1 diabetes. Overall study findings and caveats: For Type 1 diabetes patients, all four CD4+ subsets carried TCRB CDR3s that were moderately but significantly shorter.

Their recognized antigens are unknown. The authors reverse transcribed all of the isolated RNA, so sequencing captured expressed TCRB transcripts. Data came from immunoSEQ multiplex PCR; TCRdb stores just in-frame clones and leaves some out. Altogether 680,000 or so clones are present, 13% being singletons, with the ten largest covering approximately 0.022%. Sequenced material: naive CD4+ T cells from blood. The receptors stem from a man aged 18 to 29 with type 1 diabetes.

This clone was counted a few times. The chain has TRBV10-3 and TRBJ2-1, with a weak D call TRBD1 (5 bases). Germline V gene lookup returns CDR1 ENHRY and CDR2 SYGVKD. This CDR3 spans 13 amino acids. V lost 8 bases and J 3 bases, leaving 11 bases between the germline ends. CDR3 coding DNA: TGTGCCATCCAACTGACAGACTACAATGAGCAGTTCTTC. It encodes CAIQLTDYNEQFF.

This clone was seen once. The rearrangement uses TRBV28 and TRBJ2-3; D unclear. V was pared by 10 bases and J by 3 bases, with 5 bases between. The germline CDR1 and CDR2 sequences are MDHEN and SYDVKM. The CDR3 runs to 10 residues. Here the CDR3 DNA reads TGTGCCACCAAGACAGATACGCAGTATTTT. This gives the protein CATKTDTQYF.

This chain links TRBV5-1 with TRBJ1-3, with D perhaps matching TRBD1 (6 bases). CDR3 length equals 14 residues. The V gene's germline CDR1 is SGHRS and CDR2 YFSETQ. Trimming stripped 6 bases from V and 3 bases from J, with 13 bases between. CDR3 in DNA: TGCGCCAGCACTGCAGGGGTGAATGGAAACACCATATATTTT. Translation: CASTAGVNGNTIYF.

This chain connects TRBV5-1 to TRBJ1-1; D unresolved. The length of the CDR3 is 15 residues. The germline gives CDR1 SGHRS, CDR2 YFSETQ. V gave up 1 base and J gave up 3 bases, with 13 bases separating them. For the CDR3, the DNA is TGCGCCAGCAGCTTGCTGAAAGCGGATCACACTGAAGCTTTCTTT. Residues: CASSLLKADHTEAFF.

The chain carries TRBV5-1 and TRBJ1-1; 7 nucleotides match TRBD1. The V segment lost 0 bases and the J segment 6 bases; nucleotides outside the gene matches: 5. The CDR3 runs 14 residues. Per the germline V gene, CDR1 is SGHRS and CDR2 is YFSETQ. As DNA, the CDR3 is TGCGCCAGCAGCTTGGAACAGGGGATCCCTGAAGCTTTCTTT. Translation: CASSLEQGIPEAFF.

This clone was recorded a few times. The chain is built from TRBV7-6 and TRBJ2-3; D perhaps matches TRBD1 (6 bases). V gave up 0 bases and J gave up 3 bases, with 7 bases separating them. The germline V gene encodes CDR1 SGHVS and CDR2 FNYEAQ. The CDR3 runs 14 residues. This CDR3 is CASSLAQGTDTQYF. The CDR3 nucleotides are TGTGCCAGCAGCTTAGCGCAGGGGACAGATACGCAGTATTTT.

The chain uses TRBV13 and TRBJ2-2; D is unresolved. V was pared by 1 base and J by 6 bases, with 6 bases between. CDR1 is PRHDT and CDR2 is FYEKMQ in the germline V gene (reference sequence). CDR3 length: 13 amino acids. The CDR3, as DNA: TGTGCCAGCAGCTTAGTCGGGTCCGGGGAGCTGTTTTTT. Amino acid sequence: CASSLVGSGELFF.

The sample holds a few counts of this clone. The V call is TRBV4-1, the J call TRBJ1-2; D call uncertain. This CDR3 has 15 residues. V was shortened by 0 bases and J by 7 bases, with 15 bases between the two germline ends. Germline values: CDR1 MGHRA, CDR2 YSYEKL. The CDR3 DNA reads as TGCGCCAGCAGCCAAGATGAGGTCATGAAGTCTGGCTACACCTTC. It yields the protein CASSQDEVMKSGYTF.

The CDR3 DNA reads as TGTGCCAGCAGCGTAGGGGGTCAGATGAACACTGAAGCTTTCTTT. It encodes CASSVGGQMNTEAFF. The chain couples TRBV9 to TRBJ1-1, with no clear D. Trimming cost V 0 bases and J 0 bases, with 9 bases left between them. Per germline, CDR1 SGDLS and CDR2 YYNGEE. The CDR3 spans 15 residues. Combining the CDR3 with reference TRBV9 and TRBJ1-1 gives the whole variable domain DSGVTQTPKHLITATGQRVTLRCSPRSGDLSVYWYQQSLDQGLQFLIQYYNGEERAKGNILERFSAQQFPDLHSELNLSSLELGDSALYFCASSVGGQMNTEAFFGQGTRLTVV.

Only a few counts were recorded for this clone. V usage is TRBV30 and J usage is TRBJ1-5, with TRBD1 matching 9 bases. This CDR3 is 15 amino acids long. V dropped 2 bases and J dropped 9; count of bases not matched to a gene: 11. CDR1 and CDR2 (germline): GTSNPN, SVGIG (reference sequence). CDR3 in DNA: TGTGCCTGGAGTATCCGGGACAGGGACCGGGGGCCCCAGCATTTT. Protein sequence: CAWSIRDRDRGPQHF.

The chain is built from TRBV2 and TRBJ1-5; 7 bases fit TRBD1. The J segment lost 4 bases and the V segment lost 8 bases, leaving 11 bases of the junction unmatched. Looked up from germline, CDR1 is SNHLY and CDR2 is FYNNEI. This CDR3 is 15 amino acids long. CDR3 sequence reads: CASSRGQEMNQPQHF. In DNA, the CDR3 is TGTGCCAGCTCCCGCGGACAGGAGATGAATCAGCCCCAGCATTTT.

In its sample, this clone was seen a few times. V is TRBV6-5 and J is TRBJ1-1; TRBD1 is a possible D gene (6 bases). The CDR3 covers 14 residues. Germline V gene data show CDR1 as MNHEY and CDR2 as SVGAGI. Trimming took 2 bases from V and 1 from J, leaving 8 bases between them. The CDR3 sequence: CASSYGGENTEAFF. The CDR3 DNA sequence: TGTGCCAGCAGTTACGGGGGCGAGAACACTGAAGCTTTCTTT.

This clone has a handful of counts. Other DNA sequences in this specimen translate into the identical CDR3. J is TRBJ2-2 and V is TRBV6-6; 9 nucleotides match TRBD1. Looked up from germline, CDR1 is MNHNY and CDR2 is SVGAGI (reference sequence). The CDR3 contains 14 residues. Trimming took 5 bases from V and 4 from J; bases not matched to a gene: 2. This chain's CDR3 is CASSRTGVTGELFF. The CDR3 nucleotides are TGTGCCAGCAGTCGGACAGGGGTCACCGGGGAGCTGTTTTTT.

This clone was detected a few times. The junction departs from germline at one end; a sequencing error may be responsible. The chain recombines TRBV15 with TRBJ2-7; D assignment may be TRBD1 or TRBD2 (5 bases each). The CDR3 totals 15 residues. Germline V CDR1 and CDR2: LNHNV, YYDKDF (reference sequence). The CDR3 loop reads CATSRGSSTGTAMVF. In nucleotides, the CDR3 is TGTGCCACCAGCAGAGGTTCCTCCACCGGGACGGCAATGGTCTTC.

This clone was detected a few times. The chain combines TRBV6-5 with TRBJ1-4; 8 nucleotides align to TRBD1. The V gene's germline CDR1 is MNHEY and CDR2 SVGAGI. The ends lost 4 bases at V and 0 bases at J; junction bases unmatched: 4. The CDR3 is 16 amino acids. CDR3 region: CASSWGQVATNEKLFF. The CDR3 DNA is TGTGCCAGCAGTTGGGGACAGGTTGCAACTAATGAAAAACTGTTTTTT.

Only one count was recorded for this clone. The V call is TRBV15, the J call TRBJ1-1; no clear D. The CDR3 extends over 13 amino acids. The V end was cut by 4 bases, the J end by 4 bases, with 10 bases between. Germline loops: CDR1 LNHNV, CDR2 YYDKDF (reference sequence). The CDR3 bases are TGTGCCACCAGCACGGGAGGGCGCACTGAAGCTTTCTTT. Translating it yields CATSTGGRTEAFF.

CDR3 DNA: TGTGCTAGCGCTGTGGCAGGTGGGGAGACCCAGTACTTC. Its protein product is CASAVAGGETQYF. The chain combines TRBV7-7 with TRBJ2-5, with D possibly matching TRBD2 (5 bases). Germline CDR1 is SSHAT and CDR2 is FNYEAQ (reference sequence). The CDR3 consists of 13 residues. The variable domain in full, completed from reference TRBV7-7 and TRBJ2-5, reads GAGVSQSPRYKVTKRGQDVTLRCDPISSHATLYWYQQALGQGPEFLTYFNYEAQPDKSGLPSDRFSAERPEGSISTLTIQRTEQRDSAMYRCASAVAGGETQYFGPGTRLLVL.

For the CDR3, the DNA is TGTGCCAGCAGCTTAGATCCGAGCAGCCCTTTAAGGCAAACAGATACGCAGTATTTT. This gives the protein CASSLDPSSPLRQTDTQYF. The chain employs TRBV7-2 and TRBJ2-3; no clear D. This CDR3 region has 19 residues. Germline CDR1 is SGHTA and CDR2 is FQGNSA. Trimming removed 1 base at V and 3 bases at J, with 23 bases between.

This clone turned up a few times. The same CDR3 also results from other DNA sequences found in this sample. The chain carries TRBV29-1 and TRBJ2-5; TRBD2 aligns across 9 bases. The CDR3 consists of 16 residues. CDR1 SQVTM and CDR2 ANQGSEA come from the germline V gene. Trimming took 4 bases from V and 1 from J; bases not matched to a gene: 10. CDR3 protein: CSVAGGAGGGQETQYF. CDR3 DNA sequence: TGCAGCGTTGCAGGGGGAGCGGGGGGCGGCCAAGAGACCCAGTACTTC.

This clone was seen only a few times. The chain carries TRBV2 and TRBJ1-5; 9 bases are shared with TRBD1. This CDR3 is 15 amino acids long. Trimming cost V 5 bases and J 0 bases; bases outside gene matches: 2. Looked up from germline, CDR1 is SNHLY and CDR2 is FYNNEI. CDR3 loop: CASSRTGASNQPQHF. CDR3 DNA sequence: TGTGCCAGCAGTCGGACAGGGGCTAGCAATCAGCCCCAGCATTTT.

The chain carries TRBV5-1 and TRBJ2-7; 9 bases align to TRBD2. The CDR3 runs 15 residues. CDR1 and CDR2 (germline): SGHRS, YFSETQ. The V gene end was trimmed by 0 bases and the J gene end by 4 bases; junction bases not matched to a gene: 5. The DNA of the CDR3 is TGCGCCAGCAGCTTGGTCTCTAGCGGGACATACGAGCAGTACTTC. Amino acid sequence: CASSLVSSGTYEQYF.

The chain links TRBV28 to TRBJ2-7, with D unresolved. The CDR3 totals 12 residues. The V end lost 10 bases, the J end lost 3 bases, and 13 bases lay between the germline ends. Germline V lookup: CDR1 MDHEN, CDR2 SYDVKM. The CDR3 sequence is CATLRVGYEQYF. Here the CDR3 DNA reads TGTGCCACCCTTAGGGTCGGCTACGAGCAGTACTTC.

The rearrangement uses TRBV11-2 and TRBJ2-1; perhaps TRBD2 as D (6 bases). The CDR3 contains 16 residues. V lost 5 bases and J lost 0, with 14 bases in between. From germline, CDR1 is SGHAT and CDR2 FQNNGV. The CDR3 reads CASSPPGGLSYNEQFF. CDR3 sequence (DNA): TGTGCCAGCAGCCCCCCCGGGGGTCTCTCCTACAATGAGCAGTTCTTC.

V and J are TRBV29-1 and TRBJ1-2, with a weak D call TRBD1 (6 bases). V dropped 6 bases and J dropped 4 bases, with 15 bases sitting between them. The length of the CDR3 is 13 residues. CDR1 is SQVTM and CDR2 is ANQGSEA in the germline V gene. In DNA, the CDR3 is TGCAGCGTCTCCACACAGGACAGCTATGGCTACACCTTC. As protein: CSVSTQDSYGYTF. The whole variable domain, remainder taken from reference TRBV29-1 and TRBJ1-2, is SAVISQKPSRDICQRGTSLTIQCQVDSQVTMMFWYRQQPGQSLTLIATANQGSEATYESGFVIDKFPISRPNLTFSTLTVSNMSPEDSSIYLCSVSTQDSYGYTFGSGTRLTVV.

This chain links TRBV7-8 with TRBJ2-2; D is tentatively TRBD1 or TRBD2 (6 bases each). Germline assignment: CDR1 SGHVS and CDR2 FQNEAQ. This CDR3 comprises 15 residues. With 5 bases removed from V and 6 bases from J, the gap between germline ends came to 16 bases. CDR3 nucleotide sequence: TGTGCCAGCAGCCCAACATCGGGGGCCCCCGGGGAGCTGTTTTTT. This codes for CASSPTSGAPGELFF.

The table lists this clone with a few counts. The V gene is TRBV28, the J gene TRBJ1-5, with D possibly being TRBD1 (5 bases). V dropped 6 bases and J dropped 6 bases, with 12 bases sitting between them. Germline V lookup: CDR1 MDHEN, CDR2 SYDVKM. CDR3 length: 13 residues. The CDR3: CASSLDSFQPQHF. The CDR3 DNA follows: TGTGCCAGCAGCTTAGACAGTTTTCAGCCCCAGCATTTT.